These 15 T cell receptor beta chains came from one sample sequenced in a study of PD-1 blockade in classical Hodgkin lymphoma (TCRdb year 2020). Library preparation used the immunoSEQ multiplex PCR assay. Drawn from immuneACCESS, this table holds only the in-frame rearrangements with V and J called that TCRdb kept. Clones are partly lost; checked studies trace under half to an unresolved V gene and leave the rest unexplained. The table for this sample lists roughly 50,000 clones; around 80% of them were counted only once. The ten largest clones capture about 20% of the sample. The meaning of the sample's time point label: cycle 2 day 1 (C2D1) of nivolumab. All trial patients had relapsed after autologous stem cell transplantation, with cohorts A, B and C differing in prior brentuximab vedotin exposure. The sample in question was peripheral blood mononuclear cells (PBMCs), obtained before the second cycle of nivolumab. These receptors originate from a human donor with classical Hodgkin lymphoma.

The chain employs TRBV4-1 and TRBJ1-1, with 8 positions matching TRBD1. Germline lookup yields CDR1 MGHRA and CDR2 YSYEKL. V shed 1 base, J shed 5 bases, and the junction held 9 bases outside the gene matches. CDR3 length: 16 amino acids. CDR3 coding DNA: TGCGCCAGCAGCCAAGGCCCTCAGGGGGCGCTTACTGAAGCTTTCTTT. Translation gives CASSQGPQGALTEAFF.

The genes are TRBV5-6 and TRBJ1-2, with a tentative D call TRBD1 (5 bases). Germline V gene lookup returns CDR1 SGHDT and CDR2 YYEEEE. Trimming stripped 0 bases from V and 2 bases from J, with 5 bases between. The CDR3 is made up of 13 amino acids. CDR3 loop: CASSLGGNYGYTF. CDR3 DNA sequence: TGTGCCAGCAGCTTGGGGGGGAACTATGGCTACACCTTC.

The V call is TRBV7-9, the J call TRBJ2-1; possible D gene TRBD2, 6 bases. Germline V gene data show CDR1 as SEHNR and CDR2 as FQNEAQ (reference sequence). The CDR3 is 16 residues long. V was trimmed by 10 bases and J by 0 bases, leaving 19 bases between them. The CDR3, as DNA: TGTGCCATCCTCCTTCCGGGACTCAGCTCCTACAATGAGCAGTTCTTC. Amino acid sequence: CAILLPGLSSYNEQFF. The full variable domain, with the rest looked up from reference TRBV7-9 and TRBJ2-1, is DTGVSQNPRHKITKRGQNVTFRCDPISEHNRLYWYRQTLGQGPEFLTYFQNEAQLEKSRLLSDRFSAERPKGSFSTLEIQRTEQGDSAMYLCAILLPGLSSYNEQFFGPGTRLTVL.

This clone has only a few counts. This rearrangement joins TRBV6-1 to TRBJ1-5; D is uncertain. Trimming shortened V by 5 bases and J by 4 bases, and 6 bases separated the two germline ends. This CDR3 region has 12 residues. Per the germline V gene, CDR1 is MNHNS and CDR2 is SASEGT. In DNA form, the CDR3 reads TGTGCCAGCAGTACCCTGAATCAGCCCCAGCATTTT. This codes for CASSTLNQPQHF.

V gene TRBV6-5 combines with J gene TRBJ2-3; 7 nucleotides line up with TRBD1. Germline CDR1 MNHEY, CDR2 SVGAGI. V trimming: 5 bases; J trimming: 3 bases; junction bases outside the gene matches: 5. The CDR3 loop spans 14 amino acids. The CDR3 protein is CASSTRQGTDTQYF. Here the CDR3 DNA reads TGTGCCAGCAGTACCCGACAGGGAACAGATACGCAGTATTTT.

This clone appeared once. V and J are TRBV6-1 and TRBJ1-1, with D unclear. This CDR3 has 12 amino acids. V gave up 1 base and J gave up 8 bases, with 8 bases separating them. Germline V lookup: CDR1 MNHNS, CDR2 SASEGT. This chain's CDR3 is CASSEERLEAFF. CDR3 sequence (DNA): TGTGCCAGCAGTGAAGAGAGGTTGGAAGCTTTCTTT.

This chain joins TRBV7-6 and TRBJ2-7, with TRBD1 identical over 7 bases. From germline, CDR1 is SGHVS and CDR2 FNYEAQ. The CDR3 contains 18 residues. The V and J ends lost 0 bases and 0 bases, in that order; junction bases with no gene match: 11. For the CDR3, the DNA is TGTGCCAGCAGCTTAGCGCACGGGGTAGGGACAGCCTCCTACGAGCAGTACTTC. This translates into CASSLAHGVGTASYEQYF.

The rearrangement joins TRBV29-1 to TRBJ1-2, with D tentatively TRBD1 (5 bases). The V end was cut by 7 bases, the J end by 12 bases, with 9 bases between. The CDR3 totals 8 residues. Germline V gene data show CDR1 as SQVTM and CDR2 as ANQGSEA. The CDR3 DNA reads TGCAGCGACGGGGCCCACACCTTC. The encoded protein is CSDGAHTF.

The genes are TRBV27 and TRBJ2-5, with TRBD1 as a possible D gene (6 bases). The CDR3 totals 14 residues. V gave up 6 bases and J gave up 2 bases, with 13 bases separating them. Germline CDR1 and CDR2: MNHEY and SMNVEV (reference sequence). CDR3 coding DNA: TGTGCCAGCAGATTCTTGGACAGACAAGAGACCCAGTACTTC. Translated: CASRFLDRQETQYF.

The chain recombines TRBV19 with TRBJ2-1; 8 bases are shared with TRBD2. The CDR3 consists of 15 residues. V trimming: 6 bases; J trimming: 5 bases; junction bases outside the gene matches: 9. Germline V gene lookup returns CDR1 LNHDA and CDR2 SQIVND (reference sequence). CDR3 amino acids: CASSRAGTSHNEQFF. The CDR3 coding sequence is TGTGCCAGTAGCAGGGCGGGGACTAGTCACAATGAGCAGTTCTTC.

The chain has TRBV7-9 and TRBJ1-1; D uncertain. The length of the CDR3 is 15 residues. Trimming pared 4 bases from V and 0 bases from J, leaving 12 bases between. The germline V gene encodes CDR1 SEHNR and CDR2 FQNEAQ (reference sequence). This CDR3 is CASSSYRALNTEAFF. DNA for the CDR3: TGTGCCAGCAGCTCATACCGGGCCCTGAACACTGAAGCTTTCTTT.

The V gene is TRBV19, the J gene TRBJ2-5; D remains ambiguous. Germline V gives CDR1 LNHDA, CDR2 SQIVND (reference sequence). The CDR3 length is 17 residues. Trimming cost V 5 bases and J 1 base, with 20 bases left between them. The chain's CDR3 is CASSRPERRFPQETQYF. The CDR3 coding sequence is TGTGCCAGTAGTCGGCCGGAGCGCCGTTTTCCCCAAGAGACCCAGTACTTC.

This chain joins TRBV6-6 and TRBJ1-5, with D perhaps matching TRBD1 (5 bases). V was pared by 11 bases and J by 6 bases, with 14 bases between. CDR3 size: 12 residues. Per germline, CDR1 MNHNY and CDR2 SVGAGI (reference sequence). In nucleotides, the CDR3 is TGTGCCCTCACGCAGGGCCTTCAGCCCCAGCATTTT. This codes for CALTQGLQPQHF.

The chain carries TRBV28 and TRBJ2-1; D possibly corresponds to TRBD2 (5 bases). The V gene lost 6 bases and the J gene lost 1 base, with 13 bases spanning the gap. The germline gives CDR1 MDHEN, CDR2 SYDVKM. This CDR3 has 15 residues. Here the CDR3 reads CASSRLPGSYNEQFF. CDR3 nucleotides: TGTGCCAGCAGCCGCCTCCCGGGGTCCTACAATGAGCAGTTCTTC. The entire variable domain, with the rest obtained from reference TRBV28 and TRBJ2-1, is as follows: DVKVTQSSRYLVKRTGEKVFLECVQDMDHENMFWYRQDPGLGLRLIYFSYDVKMKEKGDIPEGYSVSREKKERFSLILESASTNQTSMYLCASSRLPGSYNEQFFGPGTRLTVL.

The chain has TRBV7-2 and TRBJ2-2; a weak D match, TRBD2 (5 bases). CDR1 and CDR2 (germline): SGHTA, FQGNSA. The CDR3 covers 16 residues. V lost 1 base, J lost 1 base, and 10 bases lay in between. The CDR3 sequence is CASSLGPGMNTGELFF. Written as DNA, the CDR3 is TGTGCCAGCAGCTTAGGACCGGGGATGAACACCGGGGAGCTGTTTTTT.